These T cell receptor beta chains were read from a single sample in a study of cytotoxic CD8 clonotypes in ibrutinib-treated CLL. Libraries were prepared by immunoSEQ multiplex PCR; TCRdb keeps only in-frame clonotypes and omits some of them. The sample includes 60,000 to 65,000 clones, approximately 57% seen only once; the top ten take around 15%. Sequencing was performed on PBMCs, taken after 12 months of ibrutinib treatment. These receptors all come from a human donor with chronic lymphocytic leukemia. Both conserved end residues are part of each CDR3. The D gene is left open where the match is weak. Some rows have no size entry. The others give once, few or many, or a class for an expanded clone.

DNA: TGCGCCAGCACCGGCGGACTAGCGGGGCCTAGCACAGATACGCAGTATTTT; CDR3: CASTGGLAGPSTDTQYF; D: TRBD2; length: 17; J: TRBJ2-3; size: .; V: TRBV5-1
DNA: TGTGCCTGGAGCCTTGGAGGGGGTAACTATGGCTACACCTTC; CDR3: CAWSLGGGNYGYTF; D: .; length: 14; J: TRBJ1-2; size: many; V: TRBV30
DNA: TGTGCCAGCAGGCGGGACGGCAGCTCCTACAATGAGCAGTTCTTC; CDR3: CASRRDGSSYNEQFF; D: .; length: 15; J: TRBJ2-1; size: medium-sized; V: TRBV6-1
DNA: TGTGCCAGTAGTATAGATCTCAGGGCGGCGGGGGGGCCTATCAATGAGCAGTTCTTC; CDR3: CASSIDLRAAGGPINEQFF; D: TRBD2; length: 19; J: TRBJ2-1; size: .; V: TRBV19
DNA: TGTGCCAGCAGCTTAGGCGCTAGCGGAGGTGGGGATACGCAGTATTTT; CDR3: CASSLGASGGGDTQYF; D: TRBD2; length: 16; J: TRBJ2-3; size: .; V: TRBV11-3
DNA: TGTGCCAGCAAAGGGATCGACTATGGCTACACCTTC; CDR3: CASKGIDYGYTF; D: .; length: 12; J: TRBJ1-2; size: medium-sized; V: TRBV27
DNA: TGTGCCATAGGGGGCGCTTCGAACACCGGGGAGCTGTTTTTT; CDR3: CAIGGASNTGELFF; D: TRBD1; length: 14; J: TRBJ2-2; size: once; V: TRBV2
DNA: TGCAGCGTGCCGGGTCCCTCCGCGGATACGCAGTATTTT; CDR3: CSVPGPSADTQYF; D: .; length: 13; J: TRBJ2-3; size: few; V: TRBV29-1
DNA: TGTGCCAGCCACTACAGGCCCACCTACGAGCAGTACTTC; CDR3: CASHYRPTYEQYF; D: .; length: 13; J: TRBJ2-7; size: .; V: TRBV11-2
DNA: TGTGCCAGCAGCTTAGAGGTGGCAGGCACTGAAGCTTTCTTT; CDR3: CASSLEVAGTEAFF; D: .; length: 14; J: TRBJ1-1; size: .; V: TRBV7-2
DNA: TGTGCCAGCAGCCTCCCCGAAAGAGGGGAGCAGTACTTC; CDR3: CASSLPERGEQYF; D: .; length: 13; J: TRBJ2-7; size: .; V: TRBV13
DNA: TGTGCCAGCAGTTTCTTTAGCGGGGGTTTGGCAGATACGCAGTATTTT; CDR3: CASSFFSGGLADTQYF; D: TRBD2; length: 16; J: TRBJ2-3; size: .; V: TRBV28
DNA: TGTGCCAGCAGCGTAGTCCCCGGGACAGGATTACATACCCCCTACGAGCAGTACTTC; CDR3: CASSVVPGTGLHTPYEQYF; D: TRBD1; length: 19; J: TRBJ2-7; size: many; V: TRBV9
DNA: TGTGCCAGTAGTATAGAGAACGGAGGGCTATCCGGGGAGCTGTTTTTT; CDR3: CASSIENGGLSGELFF; D: .; length: 16; J: TRBJ2-2; size: .; V: TRBV19
DNA: TGCGCCAGCAGCTTGGCCCAGGGTTCCGGCTATGGCTACACCTTC; CDR3: CASSLAQGSGYGYTF; D: .; length: 15; J: TRBJ1-2; size: many; V: TRBV5-1
DNA: TGTGCCAGCGGGACGGGGGCTTTCTTT; CDR3: CASGTGAFF; D: .; length: 9; J: TRBJ1-1; size: .; V: TRBV28
DNA: TGTGCCAGCAGTTACTCTCAGAGCTACACCTTC; CDR3: CASSYSQSYTF; D: .; length: 11; J: TRBJ1-2; size: many; V: TRBV6-6
DNA: TGCGCCAGCGGAAGAGGAGGGGATACGCAGTATTTT; CDR3: CASGRGGDTQYF; D: .; length: 12; J: TRBJ2-3; size: once; V: TRBV5-1
DNA: TGTGCCAGCAGCCAAGGGCGAACGGGGACGGTGGCCGAAGCTTTCTTT; CDR3: CASSQGRTGTVAEAFF; D: .; length: 16; J: TRBJ1-1; size: .; V: TRBV14
DNA: TGCAGTGCTAGTTTCGGTTATGAGCAGTTCTTC; CDR3: CSASFGYEQFF; D: .; length: 11; J: TRBJ2-1; size: .; V: TRBV20-1
DNA: TGTGCCAGCAGCTTAGCCACGAACAGGGGCGGTGGAAACACCATATATTTT; CDR3: CASSLATNRGGGNTIYF; D: TRBD1; length: 17; J: TRBJ1-3; size: .; V: TRBV7-8
DNA: TGTGCCAGTAGTGCACTCCCGACAGGTCGACATCATCAGCCCCAGCATTTT; CDR3: CASSALPTGRHHQPQHF; D: .; length: 17; J: TRBJ1-5; size: .; V: TRBV19
DNA: TGCAGCGTTGACGGATGGGGGAAAGCGGGAGGGCCTAATGAGCAGTTCTTC; CDR3: CSVDGWGKAGGPNEQFF; D: TRBD2; length: 17; J: TRBJ2-1; size: .; V: TRBV29-1
DNA: TGTGCCAGCAGACGAGGGGACGCGAGGTATGGCTACACCTTC; CDR3: CASRRGDARYGYTF; D: .; length: 14; J: TRBJ1-2; size: few; V: TRBV27
DNA: TGCAGCGTAGCCGGGACCCTACCCGGGGAGCTGTTTTTT; CDR3: CSVAGTLPGELFF; D: .; length: 13; J: TRBJ2-2; size: few; V: TRBV29-1
DNA: TGTGCCACCTTACCGACCGGCCGCATCGTCTATGGCTACACCTTC; CDR3: CATLPTGRIVYGYTF; D: .; length: 15; J: TRBJ1-2; size: once; V: TRBV28
DNA: TGCGCCAGCAGCTCAGGGGATTCGGCCTACGCAACTAATGAAAAACTGTTTTTT; CDR3: CASSSGDSAYATNEKLFF; D: .; length: 18; J: TRBJ1-4; size: .; V: TRBV5-1
DNA: TGCGCCAGCAGCCCCGAACGGGGGGTACTTACCCACGAGCAGTTCTTC; CDR3: CASSPERGVLTHEQFF; D: TRBD2; length: 16; J: TRBJ2-1; size: .; V: TRBV5-1
DNA: TGTGCCATCAATACGGGACTAGCGGGAGTGAACGAGCAGTACTTC; CDR3: CAINTGLAGVNEQYF; D: TRBD2; length: 15; J: TRBJ2-7; size: .; V: TRBV10-3
DNA: TGTGCCAGCAGGGACAGGGAGACCCAGTACTTC; CDR3: CASRDRETQYF; D: TRBD1; length: 11; J: TRBJ2-5; size: .; V: TRBV6-1
DNA: TGTGCCAGCAGTGGGACATGCAGGTCCTACGAGCAGTACTTC; CDR3: CASSGTCRSYEQYF; D: .; length: 14; J: TRBJ2-7; size: .; V: TRBV6-5
DNA: TGTGCCAGCAGCTACAGACCGCAGGCTAACTATGGCTACACCTTC; CDR3: CASSYRPQANYGYTF; D: .; length: 15; J: TRBJ1-2; size: .; V: TRBV7-8
DNA: TGTGCCTGGAATCGGCCGGGAACCTTAGGGAGGCAGTATTTT; CDR3: CAWNRPGTLGRQYF; D: .; length: 14; J: TRBJ2-3; size: .; V: TRBV30
DNA: TGTGCCAGCAGTTTAGTATGGGGGACAGGGAACACTGAAGCTTTCTTT; CDR3: CASSLVWGTGNTEAFF; D: TRBD1; length: 16; J: TRBJ1-1; size: few; V: TRBV28
DNA: TGTGCCAGCAGCGCCATTCTAGCGGGGATGAAGACCCAGTACTTC; CDR3: CASSAILAGMKTQYF; D: TRBD2; length: 15; J: TRBJ2-5; size: .; V: TRBV11-2
DNA: TGTGCCAGCAGTTGGACAGGGCGGCGTGAAAAACTGTTTTTT; CDR3: CASSWTGRREKLFF; D: TRBD1; length: 14; J: TRBJ1-4; size: once; V: TRBV6-1
DNA: TGTGCCAGCGGTAGGGGACTACACGCTTACGAGCAGTACTTC; CDR3: CASGRGLHAYEQYF; D: TRBD2; length: 14; J: TRBJ2-7; size: few; V: TRBV27
DNA: TGCGCCAGCAGCTTGTCTGGGAGCTCTGGGGCCAACGTCCTGACTTTC; CDR3: CASSLSGSSGANVLTF; D: .; length: 16; J: TRBJ2-6; size: .; V: TRBV5-1
DNA: TGTGCCAGCAGCAACGGGACTAGCGGAAAAGAGACCCAGTACTTC; CDR3: CASSNGTSGKETQYF; D: .; length: 15; J: TRBJ2-5; size: few; V: TRBV21-1
DNA: TGCGCCAGCAGGGAGGGACTAGCGTTTAACACAGATACGCAGTATTTT; CDR3: CASREGLAFNTDTQYF; D: TRBD2; length: 16; J: TRBJ2-3; size: many; V: TRBV5-1
DNA: TGTGCCAGCAGCCACAGCGGGAGGGCCGACACAGATACGCAGTATTTT; CDR3: CASSHSGRADTDTQYF; D: TRBD2; length: 16; J: TRBJ2-3; size: .; V: TRBV5-6
DNA: TGTGCCAGCAGCCAAGATTCGTCGGGGTTCGGTACCGGGGAGCTGTTTTTT; CDR3: CASSQDSSGFGTGELFF; D: .; length: 17; J: TRBJ2-2; size: .; V: TRBV4-2